This T cell receptor (beta chain) was recorded in a study of blood T cells in healthy people across ages. Then a second PCR, running roughly 7 to 11 cycles, was carried out with a sample-barcoded 5' primer and a J-beta primer mix. TCRdb re-analysed the 5' RACE reads in MiXCR, keeping a single row per CDR3 protein. The sample holds 800,000 to 950,000 distinct CDR3 sequences; roughly 29% are singletons and the top ten take about 9.4%. Researchers isolated at least 7 million PBMCs per sample. Study conclusions and caveats: More naive CD4+ cells and higher diversity were found in long-lived than in aged donors.

Trimming removed 5 bases at V and 4 bases at J, with 10 bases between. The CDR3 spans 13 residues. As to this clonotype: Its antigen is not known.

This sample was shared with a second study, whose subject was T cells of mothers and their children. From that paper: Donors comprised a few healthy Caucasian mothers plus their six children. Researchers report slightly higher, though non-significant, overlap in related mother-child pairs than in unrelated pairs.

The chain carries TRBV12-3 or TRBV12-4 and TRBJ2-3; D unclear. The clonotype comes from a woman aged 40 to 50 in good health. Sequenced input: blood. In DNA form, the CDR3 reads TGTGCCAGCAGTCCTGTGGGCGCAGATACGCAGTATTTT. Amino acids: CASSPVGADTQYF.